The 5 T cell receptor beta chains below were found in one sample sequenced in a study of cytotoxic CD8 clonotypes in ibrutinib-treated CLL. Clones were read by immunoSEQ multiplex PCR, and TCRdb kept only the in-frame ones, dropping some. The sample contains fewer than 400,000 clones, roughly 71% of which appear only once. Specimen: PBMCs, collected after 36 months of ibrutinib treatment. All receptors come from a human donor with chronic lymphocytic leukemia.

This clone has a single count. The chain combines TRBV29-1 with TRBJ1-1; D call uncertain. The CDR3 runs 11 residues. Germline CDR1 SQVTM, CDR2 ANQGSEA. The V and J ends lost 5 bases and 8 bases respectively, with 12 bases between them. This chain's CDR3 is CSVPGRSEAFF. The CDR3 DNA reads TGCAGCGTTCCTGGGAGGTCCGAAGCTTTCTTT.

V usage is TRBV6-1 and J usage is TRBJ2-1; 12 bases are shared with TRBD2. J lost 3 bases, V lost 4 bases, and 4 bases had no gene match. Germline V lookup: CDR1 MNHNS, CDR2 SASEGT. This CDR3 region has 16 residues. The CDR3 region is CASSAGLAGSYNEQFF. The DNA for the CDR3 is TGTGCCAGCAGTGCCGGACTAGCGGGGAGCTACAATGAGCAGTTCTTC.

The CDR3 region has the DNA TGTGCCACCAGCAGCCCTTCCGGGACAGGCAATCAGCCCCAGCATTTT. As protein: CATSSPSGTGNQPQHF. V is TRBV15 and J is TRBJ1-5; 7 nucleotides align to TRBD1. The V gene's germline CDR1 is LNHNV and CDR2 YYDKDF (reference sequence). The CDR3 length is 16 residues. The V segment lost 3 bases and the J segment 2 bases; nucleotides outside the gene matches: 7.

This chain links TRBV27 with TRBJ2-7; D is ambiguous. Germline CDR1 MNHEY, CDR2 SMNVEV (reference sequence). Trimming removed 4 bases at V and 3 bases at J, with 16 bases between. The CDR3 has 15 residues. The CDR3: CASSSEWPPYYEQYF. The CDR3 DNA sequence: TGTGCCAGCAGTTCTGAGTGGCCTCCCTACTACGAGCAGTACTTC.

This chain joins TRBV27 and TRBJ1-2; 7 bases are shared with TRBD1. Unmatched junction bases numbered 9, after V lost 4 bases and J lost 4 bases. Germline CDR1 and CDR2: MNHEY and SMNVEV (reference sequence). This CDR3 region has 15 residues. CDR3 sequence reads: CASSSTGKGGYGYTF. The CDR3 DNA reads TGTGCCAGCAGTTCGACAGGGAAGGGTGGCTATGGCTACACCTTC.